The following is a T cell receptor beta chain sequence with its context. Its antigen is unknown. The repertoire was sequenced with immunoSEQ multiplex PCR; TCRdb's copy has only in-frame clones and lacks some. Of tens of thousands of clones listed, 80% to 85% are singletons. These data belong to a study of STAT5B mutations in CD4+ large granular lymphocyte leukemia. Germline V gene lookup returns CDR1 LNHDA and CDR2 SQIVND (reference sequence). The CDR3 spans 17 residues. V shed 7 bases and J shed 4 bases, with 23 bases lying between them. Study-wide findings and caveats: Top patient clones used TRBV06 genes more often: 8/27 versus 2/35 in controls. Patient CD4-sorted repertoires looked more clonal than healthy CD4+ repertoires, even without putative leukemic clones.

The sequenced sample was CD4+ T cells from blood buffy coats. The receptor's source is a human donor in good health. This chain uses TRBV19 with TRBJ2-1, with unresolved D. The CDR3 nucleotides are TGTGCCAGTACCCGCCGTTGGGTCCCCGGGTCGTACAATGAGCAGTTCTTC. Its translation: CASTRRWVPGSYNEQFF. Full variable domain (missing parts from reference TRBV19 and TRBJ2-1): DGGITQSPKYLFRKEGQNVTLSCEQNLNHDAMYWYRQDPGQGLRLIYYSQIVNDFQKGDIAEGYSVSREKKESFPLTVTSAQKNPTAFYLCASTRRWVPGSYNEQFFGPGTRLTVL.